A single sample gave rise to the 24 T cell receptor delta chains below, sequenced in a study of γδ T cells in repeated Plasmodium falciparum infection. TCRdb ran CATT on the multiplex PCR reads. The data show tens of thousands of delta-chain clones, 1.7% seen once. Flow sorting of PBMC yielded separate Vgamma9/Vdelta2+ and Vdelta2-negative gammadelta T cell populations for bulk repertoire analysis. Material for sequencing was gamma-delta T cells from blood. The receptors stem from a pool of human donors (malaria-infected and uninfected, not separated).

This clone has just a few counts. The protein that TCRdb holds for this DNA derives from a much larger clone and differs from the translated DNA at residue 12, which likely indicates a read error; the protein shown here is translated from the DNA. The chain recombines TRDV1 with TRDJ1; 9 positions agree with TRDD3. Trimming removed 0 bases from V and 0 bases from J; junction bases left unmatched: 20. The germline V gene has CDR1 TSWWSYY and CDR2 QGS. CDR3 length: 22 residues. The CDR3 region has the DNA TGTGCTCTTGGGGAACTGGGATCAAGTCGTACTAGGGGATACGTCGACACCGATAAACTCATCTTT. Amino acids: CALGELGSSRTRGYVDTDKLIF.

Worth noting for this clone: This DNA translates differently at residue 9 from the TCRdb protein, which is that of a much larger clone; a read error is likely, and the protein shown is the DNA's own translation. V gene TRDV1 combines with J gene TRDJ1; D possibly uses TRDD2 or TRDD3 (5 bases each). Trimming cost V 3 bases and J 0 bases, with 23 bases left between them. Germline V gene data show CDR1 as TSWWSYY and CDR2 as QGS. CDR3 length: 19 residues. Written as DNA, the CDR3 is TGTGCTCTTGGGGACCCAAGTCCCTACGGGAGGGGGTACACCGATAAACTCATCTTT. Its translation: CALGDPSPYGRGYTDKLIF.

On this clone: The likely explanation is a read error, given a far larger clone one base away. Other nucleotide sequences from this sample produce the same CDR3. The chain couples TRDV1 to TRDJ1, with 7 bases aligning to TRDD3. Per germline, CDR1 TSWWSYY and CDR2 QGS. The CDR3 has 19 amino acids. J was trimmed by 0 bases and V by 9 bases; bases with no gene match: 22. The DNA for the CDR3 is TGTGCTCTCCAACTAAACCTGGGGGTCACTTCCAGGTACACCGATAAACTCATCTTT. Translated, it gives CALQLNLGVTSRYTDKLIF.

This clone was counted between two and nine times. A far more abundant clone sits one base away, making this likely a read error. This specimen includes other DNA sequences encoding the same CDR3. The chain recombines TRDV3 with TRDJ1; 7 nucleotides line up with TRDD3. The J gene is absent in TCRdb and was assigned here via DNA matching to germline. The CDR3 contains 24 residues. CDR1 is TVYSNPD, CDR2 GDNSRS, per germline (reference sequence). Trimming at V came to 2 bases and at J to 0 bases, leaving 36 bases not matched to a gene. CDR3 DNA: TGTGCCTTTCGGAAACCAAAATATGTTCATTATGGAGGATACGGTAGAACAAACACCGATAAACTCATCTTT. Translating gives CAFRKPKYVHYGGYGRTNTDKLIF.

In this sample, this clone turned up a few times. The amino acid sequence in TCRdb belongs to a much larger clone and departs from this DNA's translation at residue 20, likely a sequencing read error; the sequence shown is translated from the DNA. The V call is TRDV1, the J call TRDJ1; TRDD3 matches at 7 bases. This CDR3 spans 23 amino acids. Germline V gene sequence: CDR1 TSWWSYY, CDR2 QGS. The CDR3 sequence: CALGELDFSPSCKLGSYTDRLIF. The CDR3 DNA sequence: TGTGCTCTTGGGGAACTAGATTTCTCTCCGTCTTGCAAACTGGGGTCATACACCGATAGACTCATCTTT.

This clone occurred many times. The protein recorded in TCRdb matches a much larger clone and deviates from this DNA's translation at residue 7, suggesting a read error; the protein here is obtained by translating the DNA. The rearrangement joins TRDV1 to TRDJ1, with 13 nucleotides matching TRDD3. Trimming at V came to 6 bases and at J to 1 base, leaving 23 bases not matched to a gene. This CDR3 is built from 22 residues. CDR1 and CDR2 (germline): TSWWSYY, QGS. The CDR3 DNA sequence: TGTGCTCTTGGAAACGGGACCCCTACTGGGGGATACGAGTGGTTCCGCACCGATAAACTCATCTTT. Translation gives CALGNGTPTGGYEWFRTDKLIF.

This clone has just a few counts. This likely stems from a read error, as it lies one base from a far larger clone. Different DNA sequences within this sample yield the same CDR3. The chain is built from TRAV38-2/DV8 and TRDJ1, with a possible D match to TRDD3 (6 bases). The J gene, left out of TCRdb, was set here by checking the DNA against germline. The germline V gene encodes CDR1 TSESDYY and CDR2 QEAYKQQN. This CDR3 is built from 21 residues. The V end was cut by 1 base, the J end by 0 bases, with 28 bases between. The CDR3 region has the DNA TGTGCTTATAGGAGCTCCGGGGTGTGTACCGGGGGACCCGCCAACACCGATAAACTCATCTTT. It translates to CAYRSSGVCTGGPANTDKLIF.

For this clone: This DNA's translation and the protein TCRdb lists, from a much larger clone, do not match at residue 16, likely due to a read error; the protein shown is translated from the DNA. V gene TRDV1 combines with J gene TRDJ2; 7 bases match TRDD3. The J segment lost 10 bases and the V segment lost 3 bases, leaving 26 bases of the junction unmatched. This CDR3 spans 20 amino acids. Germline V gene data show CDR1 as TSWWSYY and CDR2 as QGS. CDR3 protein: CALGEVTMTGDPGGGEQLFF. The CDR3 region has the DNA TGTGCTCTTGGGGAGGTCACTATGACTGGGGATCCCGGTGGTGGAGAACAACTCTTCTTT.

Points on this clone: It is likely a read error: a sequence one base away is far more abundant. The identical CDR3 is also encoded by other nucleotide sequences in the sample. J is TRDJ1 and V is TRDV1, with 8 bases matching TRDD3. Germline V gene lookup returns CDR1 TSWWSYY and CDR2 QGS. The CDR3 extends over 20 amino acids. Germline trimming cut 1 base from V and 0 bases from J; bases unmatched to any gene: 16. CDR3 loop: CALGERGYAGDKGYTDKLIF. In DNA, the CDR3 is TGTGCTCTTGGGGAACGGGGCTACGCGGGGGATAAAGGGTACACCGATAAACTCATCTTT.

This clone occurred a few times. A far larger clone is a single base away, which makes a read error likely. Other DNA sequences from this sample encode an identical CDR3 as well. The CDR3, as DNA: TGTGCCTCTTCGGCCACCTTCAGGTACTGGGGGATACCGCCTTTCCTCGATAAACTCATCTTT. This translates into CASSATFRYWGIPPFLDKLIF. V usage is TRDV3 and J usage is TRDJ1; 12 bases are a match to TRDD3. TCRdb is silent on the J gene; assignment here came from matching the DNA to germline. Looked up from germline, CDR1 is TVYSNPD and CDR2 is GDNSRS (reference sequence). With V trimmed by 4 bases and J by 4 bases, 28 bases remained unmatched. This CDR3 comprises 21 residues.

Concerning this clone: The protein that TCRdb holds for this DNA derives from a much larger clone and differs from the translated DNA at residue 16, which likely indicates a read error; the protein shown here is translated from the DNA. The chain joins TRDV2 to TRDJ1, with 13 nucleotides matching TRDD3. Germline CDR1 is GEAIGNYY and CDR2 is EKD. This CDR3 spans 17 amino acids. The CDR3 reads CACDTFTGGYAVYKLTF. CDR3 bases: TGTGCCTGTGACACTTTTACTGGGGGATACGCGGTCTATAAACTCACCTTT.

This clone was detected ten times or more. TCRdb's entry gives the protein of a much larger clone, which mismatches this DNA's translation at residue 3, likely from a read error; the protein reported here is translated from the DNA. CDR3 in DNA: TGTGCTCCTGGGGAACTCATCGGGTCCGATAAACTCATCTTT. Translated: CAPGELIGSDKLIF. The V gene is TRDV1, the J gene TRDJ1, with D possibly matching TRDD3 (6 bases). This CDR3 has 14 residues. Per germline, CDR1 TSWWSYY and CDR2 QGS.

This clone was seen ten or more times. This DNA translates differently at residue 16 from the TCRdb protein, which is that of a much larger clone; a read error is likely, and the protein shown is the DNA's own translation. V is TRDV1 and J is TRDJ1, with 10 nucleotides matching TRDD3. Germline V CDR1 and CDR2: TSWWSYY, QGS. This CDR3 comprises 17 residues. The CDR3 protein is CALGEAVYWGMADKLTF. DNA of the CDR3: TGTGCTCTTGGGGAAGCTGTGTACTGGGGGATGGCCGATAAACTCACCTTT.

Comment on this clone: The protein TCRdb gives is from a much larger clone and does not agree with this DNA's translation at residue 5, likely a read error; the protein shown here comes from the DNA. The chain combines TRDV1 with TRDJ1; 12 positions agree with TRDD3. Matching the DNA to germline supplied the J gene, which TCRdb does not give. The CDR3 runs 18 residues. V was pared by 4 bases and J by 0 bases, with 9 bases of the junction left unmatched. Germline lookup yields CDR1 TSWWSYY and CDR2 QGS. CDR3 in amino acids: CALGAPGGYAFHTDKLIF. The CDR3 DNA follows: TGTGCTCTTGGGGCCCCTGGGGGATACGCATTTCACACCGATAAACTCATCTTT.

Concerning this clone itself: TCRdb attributes to this sequence the protein of a much larger clone, which differs from the DNA translation at residue 11; a read error is likely, and the protein displayed is translated from the DNA. J is TRDJ1 and V is TRDV1; 13 nucleotides align to TRDD3. CDR1 is TSWWSYY and CDR2 is QGS in the germline V gene. J was trimmed by 3 bases and V by 0 bases; bases with no gene match: 19. The CDR3 runs to 22 residues. This CDR3 reads CALGELPNQDKYWGIRADKLIF. In DNA, the CDR3 is TGTGCTCTTGGGGAACTTCCTAACCAAGATAAGTACTGGGGGATACGCGCCGATAAACTCATCTTT.

In its sample, this clone was seen a few times. This DNA's translation differs at residue 14 from TCRdb's protein, which comes from a much larger clone; a read error is likely, and the protein shown is translated from the DNA. This chain joins TRDV1 and TRDJ1, with 10 bases aligning to TRDD3. The J gene, absent from TCRdb, was called here by matching the DNA to germline. The CDR3 extends over 18 amino acids. V was clipped by 6 bases and J by 6 bases; unmatched bases: 19. Per germline, CDR1 TSWWSYY and CDR2 QGS. The CDR3 DNA is TGTGCTCTTGGTATTCACGACCATGGGGGGGATACGAACAATAAACTCATCTTT. Its translation is CALGIHDHGGDTNNKLIF.

On this clone itself: The protein TCRdb gives is from a much larger clone and does not agree with this DNA's translation at residue 10, likely a read error; the protein shown here comes from the DNA. The genes are TRDV3 and TRDJ1; D possibly corresponds to TRDD3 (10 bases). The J gene, absent from TCRdb, was called here by matching the DNA to germline. From germline, CDR1 is TVYSNPD and CDR2 GDNSRS (reference sequence). V was cut by 3 bases and J by 0 bases, with 38 bases left in between. The CDR3 is 22 residues long. The CDR3 protein is CALGSFLHFRGGGYPNTDKLIF. DNA for the CDR3: TGTGCCTTGGGATCCTTCCTACACTTTCGGGGTGGGGGATACCCGAACACCGATAAACTCATCTTT.

There are a few counts of this clone. A much larger clonotype is one base distant, so this may be a read error. Here the V gene is TRDV1, but the J gene went uncalled; the table's D gene call, TRDD3, was not cross checked with the DNA. Germline values: CDR1 TSWWSYY, CDR2 QGS. The CDR3 runs 28 residues. In DNA, the CDR3 is TGTGCTCTTGGGGATAAACACTTCTCGTGGTGGGGGATCCCTACGACATTGCCTAACTGTCTGAACACCGATAAACTCATCTTC. It yields the protein CALGDKHFSWWGIPTTLPNCLNTDKLIF.

This clone occurred many times. This likely stems from a read error, as it lies one base from a far larger clone. This sample includes further DNA sequences coding for the same CDR3. The rearrangement uses TRDV1 and TRDJ1; D gene ambiguous. The germline V gene encodes CDR1 TSWWSYY and CDR2 QGS. This CDR3 has 17 residues. CDR3 sequence (DNA): TGTGCCCTTGGGAGCAACCTTTTTCACGTAAAAACCGATAAACTCATCTTT. This gives the protein CALGSNLFHVKTDKLIF.

This clone was counted between two and nine times. TCRdb's protein for this DNA is that of a much larger clone and differs from the translation at residue 13, likely a read error; the protein shown is the DNA translation. The V gene call is TRDV1, and the J gene call is absent. There are 14 residues in the CDR3. CDR1 and CDR2 (germline): TSWWSYY, QGS. CDR3 DNA sequence: TGTGCTCTTGGGGAATGGTTTGGCGCCGATAAACTCACCTTT. This gives the protein CALGEWFGADKLTF.

A remark on this clone: TCRdb lists the protein of a much larger clone for this DNA, which differs at residue 9, so this is likely a read error; the protein given here is translated from the DNA itself. The V and J genes are TRDV2 and TRDJ1; tentative D call: TRDD3 (6 bases). V shed 0 bases and J shed 0 bases, with 25 bases lying between them. This CDR3 spans 20 amino acids. In germline, CDR1 is GEAIGNYY, CDR2 EKD. The CDR3 region is CACDTVRLAWGSPYTDKLIF. The CDR3 bases are TGTGCCTGTGACACCGTAAGGCTTGCTTGGGGATCCCCCTACACCGATAAACTCATCTTT.

Notes on this clone: TCRdb's listed protein matches a much larger clone and diverges from this DNA's translation at residue 8, likely through a read error; the protein shown comes from the DNA. The J gene is TRDJ1, the V gene TRDV1; 12 nucleotides agree with TRDD3. TCRdb lists no J gene, so it was determined here by aligning the DNA to germline. Germline V lookup: CDR1 TSWWSYY, CDR2 QGS. With V trimmed by 0 bases and J by 4 bases, 15 bases remained unmatched. The CDR3 has 20 residues. The CDR3: CALGELIRWGIRSHSDKLIF. In DNA, the CDR3 is TGTGCTCTTGGGGAACTCATACGCTGGGGGATACGGAGCCACAGCGATAAACTCATCTTT.

As to this clone: The TCRdb protein comes from a much larger clone and disagrees with this DNA's translation at residue 20, likely due to a read error; the protein given here is derived from the DNA. CDR3 amino acids: CALGQSLLLRSHLYWKTDKRIF. The CDR3 bases are TGTGCTCTTGGGCAAAGCTTACTACTCAGGAGCCACCTATACTGGAAAACCGATAAACGCATCTTT. V and J are TRDV1 and TRDJ1, with D possibly being TRDD3 (5 bases). CDR3 length equals 22 residues. CDR1 is TSWWSYY and CDR2 is QGS in the germline V gene.

This clone was counted between two and nine times. The mismatch at residue 16 between this DNA's translation and the TCRdb protein of a much larger clone likely reflects a read error; the protein shown is translated from the DNA. The chain employs TRDV2 and TRDJ3, with TRDD3 matching 10 bases. The CDR3 length is 21 residues. CDR1 and CDR2 from the germline V gene are GEAIGNYY and EKD. This CDR3 reads CACDTGGLLGDRAWDARQMFF. The CDR3 region has the DNA TGTGCCTGTGACACCGGCGGGCTACTGGGGGATCGCGCCTGGGACGCCCGACAGATGTTTTTC.